The next 20 T cell receptor beta chains were all read from a single sample in a study of T cells in Graves' hyperthyroidism and ophthalmopathy. What was amplified from RNA transcripts were TCR beta CDR3 regions. RT-PCR in the first round (using the HTBI primer set) targeted the TCR CDR3. One entry per CDR3 protein, called by TCRdb with MiXCR from the multiplex PCR reads. In the table there are over 500,000 distinct CDR3 sequences, 15% to 20% of which are singletons. The sample consisted of blood. The receptors come from a woman aged 30 to 39 with Graves' ophthalmopathy.

This rearrangement joins TRBV7-9 to TRBJ2-2; tentatively, D is TRBD2 (5 bases). Trimming shortened V by 2 bases and J by 5 bases, and 12 bases separated the two germline ends. There are 15 residues in the CDR3. CDR1 is SEHNR and CDR2 is FQNEAQ in the germline V gene (reference sequence). The CDR3 here is CASSLIVTGTGELFF. For the CDR3, the DNA is TGTGCCAGCAGCTTAATAGTCACGGGAACCGGGGAGCTGTTTTTT.

This clonotype has a handful of counts. V is TRBV6-1 and J is TRBJ1-1; TRBD1 agrees at 9 bases. There are 14 residues in the CDR3. Losses at the gene ends were 6 bases for V and 3 bases for J; bases not matched to a gene: 5. CDR1 MNHNS and CDR2 SASEGT come from the germline V gene. The CDR3 is CASSRTGVHTEAFF. The CDR3 nucleotides are TGTGCCAGCAGCCGGACAGGGGTGCACACTGAAGCTTTCTTT.

This clonotype was counted only a few times. V gene TRBV6-2 or TRBV6-3 combines with J gene TRBJ2-1; 8 bases line up with TRBD1. This CDR3 is 16 amino acids long. Germline loops: CDR1 MNHEY, CDR2 SVGEGT. V lost 7 bases, J lost 0 bases, and 8 bases stayed unmatched. The CDR3: CASILTGGSSYNEQFF. Written as DNA, the CDR3 is TGTGCCAGCATATTAACAGGGGGGTCCTCCTACAATGAGCAGTTCTTC.

Only a few counts were recorded for this clonotype. The chain is built from TRBV4-3 and TRBJ2-7, with D uncertain. V lost 0 bases, J lost 4 bases, and 13 bases lay in between. Germline V gene sequence: CDR1 LGHNA, CDR2 YSLEER. The CDR3 runs 15 residues. The CDR3 reads CASSQEHSQGYEQYF. For the CDR3, the DNA is TGCGCCAGCAGCCAAGAGCACAGCCAAGGTTACGAGCAGTACTTC.

This clonotype came up many times. The rearrangement links TRBV20-1 to TRBJ1-1; D is unresolved. The length of the CDR3 is 16 residues. CDR1 DFQATT and CDR2 SNEGSKA come from the germline V gene (reference sequence). Trimming removed 0 bases from V and 1 base from J, with 15 bases in between. DNA for the CDR3: TGCAGTGCTAGAGATCCCAGACATCTAACGAACACTGAAGCTTTCTTT. This translates into CSARDPRHLTNTEAFF.

Many counts were recorded for this clonotype. V gene TRBV28 combines with J gene TRBJ1-2, with TRBD1 as a possible D gene (5 bases). This CDR3 is 15 amino acids long. Germline V CDR1 and CDR2: MDHEN, SYDVKM. The V end lost 4 bases, the J end lost 4 bases, and 16 bases lay between the germline ends. The DNA of the CDR3 is TGTGCCAGCAGTTACCCCCAGGGACTGGGCTATGGCTACACCTTC. It encodes CASSYPQGLGYGYTF.

Remarks on this clonotype: This may arise from a read error, as a much more abundant clone is one base away. Since no conserved phenylalanine or tryptophan closes the CDR3, a read error is the likely cause. The rearrangement uses TRBV28 and TRBJ1-3; no clear D gene. CDR3 length: 15 amino acids. Between the trimmed V and J ends, which lost 7 bases and 0 bases, there was a span of 13 bases. Germline V gene sequence: CDR1 MDHEN, CDR2 SYDVKM. CDR3 nucleotides: TGTGCCAGCAAGGTGTTGGCCACCTCTGGAAACACCATATATTCT. Amino acid sequence: CASKVLATSGNTIYS.

For this clonotype: The junction does not match germline at one end; this may be a read error. This sequence joins TRBV20-1 and TRBJ2-4; D may be TRBD1 or TRBD2 (8 bases each). The CDR3 loop spans 14 amino acids. The germline gives CDR1 DFQATT, CDR2 SNEGSKA (reference sequence). DNA for the CDR3: TGCAGTGCTAGTCAGGGGGCGGGGGGAAACACTCAGTACTTC. Translated, it gives CSASQGAGGNTQYF.

In its sample, this clonotype was seen many times. The chain links TRBV7-2 to TRBJ2-7; the D gene is possibly TRBD1 (5 bases). V shed 5 bases and J shed 3 bases, with 14 bases lying between them. The CDR3 consists of 14 residues. Germline CDR1 reads SGHTA; CDR2 reads FQGNSA. The CDR3 reads CASSMIPDNYEQYF. CDR3 coding DNA: TGTGCCAGCAGCATGATACCGGACAACTACGAGCAGTACTTC.

This clonotype was observed many times. The chain links TRBV6-1 to TRBJ2-7, with TRBD1 identical over 7 bases. Germline lookup yields CDR1 MNHNS and CDR2 SASEGT. This CDR3 contains 15 residues. Losses at the gene ends were 6 bases for V and 4 bases for J; bases not matched to a gene: 12. Here the CDR3 reads CASSLIPGGSYEQYF. CDR3 sequence (DNA): TGTGCCAGCAGCCTTATACCAGGGGGTTCATACGAGCAGTACTTC.

In its sample, this clonotype was seen many times. This chain joins TRBV3-1 and TRBJ2-1; 12 positions match TRBD2. Germline loops: CDR1 LGHDT, CDR2 YNNKEL (reference sequence). V lost 6 bases, J lost 7 bases, and 10 bases stayed unmatched. The CDR3 covers 16 residues. The CDR3 loop is CASRLLTSGSRNEQFF. The CDR3 coding sequence is TGTGCCAGCAGACTTTTGACTAGCGGGAGTAGGAATGAGCAGTTCTTC.

CDR3: CSASATAYEQYF. CDR3 in DNA: TGCAGTGCTAGTGCTACGGCCTACGAGCAGTACTTC. The V gene is TRBV20-1, the J gene TRBJ2-7; D gene ambiguous. The CDR3 is made up of 12 amino acids. V was cut by 3 bases and J by 2 bases, with 8 bases left in between. From germline, CDR1 is DFQATT and CDR2 SNEGSKA (reference sequence).

The chain is built from TRBV19 and TRBJ1-1; a possible D gene is TRBD1 (6 bases). The V gene lost 4 bases and the J gene lost 3 bases, with 12 bases spanning the gap. Germline V CDR1 and CDR2: LNHDA, SQIVND (reference sequence). The CDR3 is made up of 14 amino acids. The CDR3 spells CASSTQGRDTEAFF. CDR3 nucleotides: TGTGCCAGTAGTACCCAGGGGAGGGACACTGAAGCTTTCTTT.

The gene calls are TRBV6-2 or TRBV6-3 and TRBJ2-1; 7 positions agree with TRBD2. This CDR3 region has 17 residues. Trimming removed 2 bases from V and 2 bases from J; junction bases left unmatched: 9. Germline CDR1 and CDR2: MNHEY and SVGEGT. DNA for the CDR3: TGTGCCAGCAGTTACACCGCCGGGACTAAGGCCTACAATGAGCAGTTCTTC. Its translation: CASSYTAGTKAYNEQFF.

This clonotype was detected many times. Written as DNA, the CDR3 is TGTGCCAGCAGCACGGGACTAGCGGGTGCCGGGGAGCTGTTTTTT. Translation gives CASSTGLAGAGELFF. The chain combines TRBV12-3 or TRBV12-4 with TRBJ2-2; 12 nucleotides match TRBD2. V gave up 6 bases and J gave up 6 bases; unmatched junction bases: 5. The CDR3 contains 15 residues.

Ten or more counts support this clonotype. The chain joins TRBV4-3 to TRBJ2-7; tentatively, D is TRBD1 (6 bases). The CDR3 contains 15 residues. V was trimmed by 4 bases and J by 1 base, leaving 14 bases between them. Germline V lookup: CDR1 LGHNA, CDR2 YSLEER. DNA of the CDR3: TGCGCCAGCAGCCGACAGACAGGAAAATCCTACGAGCAGTACTTC. Its translation is CASSRQTGKSYEQYF.

The genes are TRBV12-3 or TRBV12-4 and TRBJ1-5, with TRBD1 as a possible D gene (6 bases). This CDR3 has 15 amino acids. V was trimmed by 2 bases and J by 2 bases, leaving 10 bases between them. The CDR3 nucleotides read TGTGCCAGCAGTTTAATGGACAGTCGCAATCAGCCCCAGCATTTT. Its translation: CASSLMDSRNQPQHF.

At least ten counts were recorded for this clonotype. The rearrangement uses TRBV7-2 and TRBJ2-5, with 7 nucleotides matching TRBD2. Per the germline V gene, CDR1 is SGHTA and CDR2 is FQGNSA. The CDR3 is made up of 16 amino acids. Unmatched junction bases numbered 13, after V lost 6 bases and J lost 3 bases. CDR3 DNA sequence: TGTGCCAGCAGTCTAGGGCGAGGGGCGGGGGAAGAGACCCAGTACTTC. Amino acid sequence: CASSLGRGAGEETQYF. Full variable domain (outside the CDR3, taken from reference TRBV7-2 and TRBJ2-5): GAGVSQSPSNKVTEKGKDVELRCDPISGHTALYWYRQSLGQGLEFLIYFQGNSAPDKSGLPSDRFSAERTGGSVSTLTIQRTQQEDSAVYLCASSLGRGAGEETQYFGPGTRLLVL.

This clonotype was detected ten times or more. The chain links TRBV6-1 to TRBJ1-3; D call uncertain. Germline lookup yields CDR1 MNHNS and CDR2 SASEGT. The V end lost 5 bases, the J end lost 4 bases, and 9 bases lay between the germline ends. The CDR3 spans 13 residues. CDR3 region: CASSLADGNTIYF. The DNA of the CDR3 is TGTGCCAGCAGTTTGGCGGACGGAAACACCATATATTTT.

The sample holds one count of this clonotype. This chain links TRBV6-2 or TRBV6-3 with TRBJ1-5; the D is unclear. Trimming left V 6 bases short and J 0 bases short, with 15 bases between. The CDR3 spans 16 residues. Germline-derived CDR1 and CDR2 are MNHEY and SVGEGT. The CDR3 spells CASSRLFSGSNQPQHF. The CDR3 nucleotides read TGTGCCAGCAGCCGTCTCTTTTCGGGTAGCAATCAGCCCCAGCATTTT.